The next 20 T cell receptor beta chains were all read from a single sample in a study of cytomegalovirus exposure and HLA in healthy donors (dated by TCRdb to about 2017). Libraries were prepared through the immunoSEQ multiplex PCR assay. As stored in TCRdb, this immuneACCESS dataset retains in-frame rearrangements with V and J assigned. A fraction of the clones does not appear; measured against another copy, unresolved V genes explain less than half of the discrepancy, and the remainder lacks a known reason. In this sample the table shows fewer than 85,000 clones, 85% to 95% of which occur a single time. Jointly, the top ten make up roughly 0.6% of the sample. The sample was PBMCs. Every receptor here comes from a woman between 18 and 30 years old in good health and CMV-seronegative.

The chain carries TRBV6-1 and TRBJ2-7, with TRBD1 matching over 9 bases. This CDR3 is built from 16 residues. Germline V lookup: CDR1 MNHNS, CDR2 SASEGT. With V trimmed by 2 bases and J by 4 bases, 9 bases remained unmatched. CDR3 amino acids: CASSEQGIGQGYEQYF. The CDR3 nucleotides read TGTGCCAGCAGTGAACAGGGGATCGGACAGGGGTACGAGCAGTACTTC.

J is TRBJ2-2 and V is TRBV25-1; D might be TRBD2 (5 bases). V dropped 8 bases and J dropped 3 bases, with 13 bases sitting between them. The length of the CDR3 is 14 residues. CDR1 and CDR2 from the germline V gene are MGHDK and SYGVNS. CDR3 DNA: TGTGCCAGCCACCGAGGGTCGGACACCGGGGAGCTGTTTTTT. This encodes CASHRGSDTGELFF.

The chain is built from TRBV7-9 and TRBJ2-1; tentatively, D is TRBD2 (5 bases). This CDR3 is 10 amino acids long. V lost 8 bases, J lost 10 bases, and 9 bases lay in between. Germline V CDR1 and CDR2: SEHNR, FQNEAQ (reference sequence). CDR3 coding DNA: TGTGCCAGCGGAGGAGGAGAGCAGTTCTTC. Translating gives CASGGGEQFF.

The chain recombines TRBV30 with TRBJ1-5; D possibly corresponds to TRBD1 (5 bases). The germline gives CDR1 GTSNPN, CDR2 SVGIG (reference sequence). The V end was cut by 5 bases, the J end by 0 bases, with 8 bases between. This CDR3 has 13 amino acids. Written as DNA, the CDR3 is TGTGCCTGGGAGACAGATAGCAATCAGCCCCAGCATTTT. Protein product: CAWETDSNQPQHF.

CDR3 coding DNA: TGCGCCAGCAGCCCGGAGGTTGGGCCAAGTAACTATGGCTACACCTTC. As protein: CASSPEVGPSNYGYTF. This chain joins TRBV5-1 and TRBJ1-2, with no clear D. CDR1 and CDR2 from the germline V gene are SGHRS and YFSETQ. V lost 4 bases and J lost 1, with 17 bases in between. This CDR3 spans 16 amino acids.

The V call is TRBV28, the J call TRBJ1-3, with D uncertain. CDR1 MDHEN and CDR2 SYDVKM come from the germline V gene. The CDR3 consists of 15 residues. With 0 bases removed from V and 2 bases from J, the gap between germline ends came to 8 bases. CDR3 nucleotide sequence: TGTGCCAGCAGTTTATGGAGGGAAACTGGAAACACCATATATTTT. Encoded protein: CASSLWRETGNTIYF.

This clone was seen a single time. The chain is built from TRBV5-1 and TRBJ2-5, with 16 bases that match TRBD2. The CDR3 is made up of 17 amino acids. From germline, CDR1 is SGHRS and CDR2 YFSETQ. The V gene end was trimmed by 4 bases and the J gene end by 0 bases; junction bases not matched to a gene: 3. This CDR3 is CASSLGLAGGNQETQYF. The CDR3 coding sequence is TGCGCCAGCAGCCTGGGACTAGCGGGGGGGAACCAAGAGACCCAGTACTTC. Based on the CDR3 plus reference TRBV5-1 and TRBJ2-5, the full variable domain is KAGVTQTPRYLIKTRGQQVTLSCSPISGHRSVSWYQQTPGQGLQFLFEYFSETQRNKGNFPGRFSGRQFSNSRSEMNVSTLELGDSALYLCASSLGLAGGNQETQYFGPGTRLLVL.

The chain links TRBV5-1 to TRBJ2-5, with D possibly matching TRBD1 (5 bases). V was trimmed by 3 bases and J by 1 base, leaving 7 bases between them. CDR3 length: 13 amino acids. From germline, CDR1 is SGHRS and CDR2 YFSETQ. The CDR3 coding sequence is TGCGCCAGCAGCTCAGGGCCCCAAGAGACCCAGTACTTC. Its translation: CASSSGPQETQYF.

This sequence joins TRBV27 and TRBJ2-2; 9 positions agree with TRBD1. The V gene end was trimmed by 8 bases and the J gene end by 4 bases; junction bases not matched to a gene: 8. This CDR3 is 15 amino acids long. Per the germline V gene, CDR1 is MNHEY and CDR2 is SMNVEV (reference sequence). CDR3 sequence (DNA): TGTGCCAGCCGATTGGGACAGGGTGGCACCGGGGAGCTGTTTTTT. This translates into CASRLGQGGTGELFF.

V gene TRBV5-4 combines with J gene TRBJ1-4; 8 positions agree with TRBD1. Germline trimming cut 2 bases from V and 0 bases from J; bases unmatched to any gene: 9. CDR3 length equals 18 residues. Looked up from germline, CDR1 is SGHNT and CDR2 is YYREEE (reference sequence). The CDR3 coding sequence is TGTGCCAGCAGCTTCAGGGCAGGGGGCATTTCAACTAATGAAAAACTGTTTTTT. Translation: CASSFRAGGISTNEKLFF.

CDR3 DNA sequence: TGTGCCAGCAGTTTTGCGGGTGGTAAAGAGACCCAGTACTTC. Translation gives CASSFAGGKETQYF. The chain has TRBV28 and TRBJ2-5; tentatively, D is TRBD2 (5 bases). The CDR3 contains 14 residues. The V end was cut by 3 bases, the J end by 3 bases, with 11 bases between. Germline-derived CDR1 and CDR2 are MDHEN and SYDVKM.

J is TRBJ1-5 and V is TRBV5-4; TRBD1 might be the D (5 bases). Germline-derived CDR1 and CDR2 are SGHNT and YYREEE (reference sequence). V shed 1 base and J shed 0 bases, with 14 bases lying between them. CDR3 length: 17 residues. This CDR3 reads CASSLWQGSSSNQPQHF. CDR3 DNA sequence: TGTGCCAGCAGCTTGTGGCAGGGAAGTTCTAGCAATCAGCCCCAGCATTTT.

This chain connects TRBV9 to TRBJ1-1; 11 bases line up with TRBD1. The CDR3 is 18 residues long. Germline V gene sequence: CDR1 SGDLS, CDR2 YYNGEE. Losses at the gene ends were 4 bases for V and 1 base for J; bases not matched to a gene: 12. CDR3 bases: TGTGCCAGCAGCCCTTCGGGCGGGACAGGGGGGAGGAACACTGAAGCTTTCTTT. Protein product: CASSPSGGTGGRNTEAFF.

V is TRBV9 and J is TRBJ2-7; D unclear. The V end was cut by 0 bases, the J end by 3 bases, with 10 bases between. The CDR3 totals 14 residues. Germline values: CDR1 SGDLS, CDR2 YYNGEE. Here the CDR3 reads CASSVDSGGYEQYF. In DNA, the CDR3 is TGTGCCAGCAGCGTAGACTCAGGTGGCTACGAGCAGTACTTC.

The CDR3 reads CASSILTGSNEKLFF. The CDR3 DNA follows: TGTGCCAGCAGTATCTTGACAGGTTCAAATGAAAAACTGTTTTTT. The V and J genes are TRBV28 and TRBJ1-4; TRBD1 is a possible D gene (6 bases). The CDR3 is 15 residues long. Trimming left V 5 bases short and J 5 bases short, with 15 bases between. Germline CDR1 MDHEN, CDR2 SYDVKM.

The chain is built from TRBV7-9 and TRBJ1-5; no definite D call. From germline, CDR1 is SEHNR and CDR2 FQNEAQ (reference sequence). V was shortened by 1 base and J by 1 base, with 8 bases between the two germline ends. The CDR3 has 15 residues. Here the CDR3 reads CASSLEGGSNQPQHF. In DNA, the CDR3 is TGTGCCAGCAGCTTAGAGGGAGGGAGCAATCAGCCCCAGCATTTT.

The chain has TRBV6-4 and TRBJ2-1; 11 bases line up with TRBD1. The germline CDR1 and CDR2 sequences are MRHNA and SNTAGT. The CDR3 is 14 amino acids. The trim removed 5 bases at V and 6 bases at J, leaving 3 bases unmatched. Here the CDR3 reads CASSSGTGGNEQFF. CDR3 DNA sequence: TGTGCCAGCAGTTCCGGGACAGGGGGCAATGAGCAGTTCTTC.

CDR3 sequence reads: CASSPELPGSNQPQHF. In DNA, the CDR3 is TGCGCCAGCAGCCCGGAGCTCCCCGGTAGCAATCAGCCCCAGCATTTT. The chain carries TRBV4-1 and TRBJ1-5; D is unresolved. The V gene's germline CDR1 is MGHRA and CDR2 YSYEKL. This CDR3 is built from 16 residues. V dropped 4 bases and J dropped 0 bases, with 13 bases sitting between them.

The chain carries TRBV30 and TRBJ2-1; D is possibly TRBD1 (5 bases). V was pared by 4 bases and J by 5 bases, with 12 bases between. The germline V gene has CDR1 GTSNPN and CDR2 SVGIG (reference sequence). This CDR3 has 13 residues. Written as DNA, the CDR3 is TGTGCCTGGACAGGGAAACAGAACAATGAGCAGTTCTTC. It is translated as CAWTGKQNNEQFF.

This clone was recorded only once. The rearrangement links TRBV27 to TRBJ1-1; D remains unclear. CDR1 and CDR2 from the germline V gene are MNHEY and SMNVEV (reference sequence). The V gene lost 5 bases and the J gene lost 1 base, with 5 bases spanning the gap. The CDR3 runs 12 residues. DNA for the CDR3: TGTGCCAGCAGTACGGGGAACACTGAAGCTTTCTTT. Translated, it gives CASSTGNTEAFF.